The rows below give T cell receptor beta chains drawn from one sample of a study of blood T cell repertoires in COVID-19. Here immunoSEQ multiplex PCR was the method, and the copy in TCRdb shows in-frame clones only, minus some. The data hold around 150,000 clones, with around 80% observed a single time. Sequenced sample: PBMCs or T cells enriched from blood (not recorded which). Receptor source: a man aged 50-60 years who had recovered from COVID-19. The CDR3 runs from the conserved cysteine through the conserved F or W. Fields, in order: V gene, D gene, J gene, clone size, CDR3 DNA, CDR3 protein. A D gene is named only where the DNA matches it firmly. Clone size, where shown, is once, few, many, or a class for clones that have expanded.

V gene: TRBV7-8; D gene: -; J gene: TRBJ1-3; clone size: -; CDR3 DNA: TGTGCCAGCAGCCCGCGGGACGCAGGATCTGGAAACACCATATATTTT; CDR3 protein: CASSPRDAGSGNTIYF
V gene: TRBV5-8; D gene: -; J gene: TRBJ2-1; clone size: -; CDR3 DNA: TGTGCCAGCAGCCTCTGGCTAGACAATGAGCAGTTCTTC; CDR3 protein: CASSLWLDNEQFF
V gene: TRBV28; D gene: TRBD2; J gene: TRBJ2-5; clone size: -; CDR3 DNA: TGTGCCAGCAGTGTAGCGGGAGGGCAGGAGACCCAGTACTTC; CDR3 protein: CASSVAGGQETQYF
V gene: TRBV27; D gene: TRBD1; J gene: TRBJ2-1; clone size: -; CDR3 DNA: TGTGCCAGCAGTTTACGGGACAGGGGGTCCAATGAGCAGTTCTTC; CDR3 protein: CASSLRDRGSNEQFF
V gene: TRBV9; D gene: TRBD1; J gene: TRBJ2-2; clone size: -; CDR3 DNA: TGTGCCAGCAGCGTAGAACAGGGGGGCACCGGGGAGCTGTTTTTT; CDR3 protein: CASSVEQGGTGELFF
V gene: TRBV3-1/TRBV3-2; D gene: -; J gene: TRBJ1-5; clone size: -; CDR3 DNA: TGTGCCAGCAGCCAACACCTACTATCCGCCAGTCCCAATCAGCCCCAGCATTTT; CDR3 protein: CASSQHLLSASPNQPQHF
V gene: TRBV7-9; D gene: -; J gene: TRBJ2-4; clone size: -; CDR3 DNA: TGTGCCAGCAGCTTAAGCCGTACGAACATTCAGTACTTC; CDR3 protein: CASSLSRTNIQYF
V gene: TRBV28; D gene: -; J gene: TRBJ1-1; clone size: once; CDR3 DNA: TGTGCCAGCATATTTAAGGGGACTGAAGCTTTCTTT; CDR3 protein: CASIFKGTEAFF
V gene: TRBV14; D gene: -; J gene: TRBJ2-7; clone size: few; CDR3 DNA: TGTGCCAGCAGCCAAGATCGTGGCTCCGACGAGCAGTACTTC; CDR3 protein: CASSQDRGSDEQYF
V gene: TRBV9; D gene: TRBD1; J gene: TRBJ1-1; clone size: -; CDR3 DNA: TGTGCCAGCAGCGTAGGTGGGGACAGGGGAAAGGGGGCTTTCTTT; CDR3 protein: CASSVGGDRGKGAFF
V gene: TRBV19; D gene: TRBD1; J gene: TRBJ1-5; clone size: -; CDR3 DNA: TGTGCCAGTAGTGCAGGGGGTTCACCTAATCAGCCCCAGCATTTT; CDR3 protein: CASSAGGSPNQPQHF
V gene: TRBV12-3/TRBV12-4; D gene: TRBD1; J gene: TRBJ2-7; clone size: -; CDR3 DNA: TGTGCCAGCAGTAAACAGGGGGCAAAGCAGTACTTC; CDR3 protein: CASSKQGAKQYF
V gene: TRBV27; D gene: TRBD1; J gene: TRBJ2-3; clone size: -; CDR3 DNA: TGTGCCAGCAGTTTACACCAAGACAGGGTTGCAGATACGCAGTATTTT; CDR3 protein: CASSLHQDRVADTQYF
V gene: TRBV28; D gene: TRBD1; J gene: TRBJ2-5; clone size: -; CDR3 DNA: TGTGCCAGCAGTTCCAGATTGGACAGGCCTAAAGAGACCCAGTACTTC; CDR3 protein: CASSSRLDRPKETQYF
V gene: TRBV7-3; D gene: TRBD1; J gene: TRBJ1-1; clone size: -; CDR3 DNA: TGTGCCAGCAGCGCCGCGACAGGGCTTTTGGTGAACACTGAAGCTTTCTTT; CDR3 protein: CASSAATGLLVNTEAFF
V gene: TRBV2; D gene: -; J gene: TRBJ1-2; clone size: -; CDR3 DNA: TGTGCCAGCTGGTCAGTCTATGGCTACACCTTC; CDR3 protein: CASWSVYGYTF
V gene: TRBV5-1; D gene: -; J gene: TRBJ1-5; clone size: once; CDR3 DNA: TGCGCCAGCAGCTTGGAAGGAACGGGGCAGCCCCAGCATTTT; CDR3 protein: CASSLEGTGQPQHF
V gene: TRBV19; D gene: TRBD1; J gene: TRBJ1-5; clone size: once; CDR3 DNA: TGTGCCAGTAGTCCGCGGACAGGACTGGGATTCAATCAGCCCCAGCATTTT; CDR3 protein: CASSPRTGLGFNQPQHF
V gene: TRBV6-1; D gene: TRBD1; J gene: TRBJ1-1; clone size: -; CDR3 DNA: TGTGCCAGCAGTGAAGGGAAGGGGGCGCGCGCTGAAGCTTTCTTT; CDR3 protein: CASSEGKGARAEAFF
V gene: TRBV7-8; D gene: -; J gene: TRBJ1-6; clone size: -; CDR3 DNA: TGTGCCAGCAGCTTAGTGTGGCAGAATAATTCACCCCTCCACTTT; CDR3 protein: CASSLVWQNNSPLHF
V gene: TRBV30; D gene: -; J gene: TRBJ1-4; clone size: few; CDR3 DNA: TGTGCCTGGAGTAGGCGGACAGTCGAAAAACTGTTTTTT; CDR3 protein: CAWSRRTVEKLFF
V gene: TRBV15; D gene: -; J gene: TRBJ2-1; clone size: once; CDR3 DNA: TGTGCCACCAGCAGCGCCCGGGTGACAGAGAGAAATGAGCAGTTCTTC; CDR3 protein: CATSSARVTERNEQFF
V gene: TRBV2; D gene: -; J gene: TRBJ2-6; clone size: -; CDR3 DNA: TGTGCCAGCAGAGCTTACCTATCTGGGGCCAACGTCCTGACTTTC; CDR3 protein: CASRAYLSGANVLTF
V gene: TRBV7-3; D gene: -; J gene: TRBJ2-7; clone size: -; CDR3 DNA: TGTGCCAGCAGCACACAAGGAGGGTACGAGCAGTACTTC; CDR3 protein: CASSTQGGYEQYF
V gene: TRBV7-2; D gene: TRBD1; J gene: TRBJ2-5; clone size: -; CDR3 DNA: TGTGCCAGCAGCCCCGGACAGGGGGAGACCCAGTACTTC; CDR3 protein: CASSPGQGETQYF
V gene: TRBV28; D gene: TRBD1; J gene: TRBJ1-1; clone size: -; CDR3 DNA: TGTGCCAGCAGTCGGACAGGGGGCTGGGGCACTGAAGCTTTCTTT; CDR3 protein: CASSRTGGWGTEAFF
V gene: TRBV11-3; D gene: -; J gene: TRBJ1-4; clone size: -; CDR3 DNA: TGTGCCAGCAGCCAAGACAGTATCGCTAATGAAAAACTGTTTTTT; CDR3 protein: CASSQDSIANEKLFF
V gene: TRBV29-1; D gene: -; J gene: TRBJ1-5; clone size: once; CDR3 DNA: TGCAGCGTTGTGGGTAATGAGGGCAATCAGCCCCAGCATTTT; CDR3 protein: CSVVGNEGNQPQHF
V gene: TRBV3-1/TRBV3-2; D gene: -; J gene: TRBJ2-2; clone size: -; CDR3 DNA: TGTGCCAGCAGCCAAGCTGACACCGGGGAGCTGTTTTTT; CDR3 protein: CASSQADTGELFF
V gene: TRBV7-3; D gene: -; J gene: TRBJ2-1; clone size: -; CDR3 DNA: TGTGCCAGCAGCTTAACCCCGGGGTCCAATGAGCAGTTCTTC; CDR3 protein: CASSLTPGSNEQFF
V gene: TRBV9; D gene: -; J gene: TRBJ2-3; clone size: -; CDR3 DNA: TGTGCCAGCAGCCTGCAGGGTACAGATACGCAGTATTTT; CDR3 protein: CASSLQGTDTQYF
V gene: TRBV30; D gene: TRBD1; J gene: TRBJ1-6; clone size: -; CDR3 DNA: TGTGCCTGGAGGGTTACAGGGGCGAGGGCCCTCCACTTT; CDR3 protein: CAWRVTGARALHF
V gene: TRBV5-1; D gene: -; J gene: TRBJ2-1; clone size: once; CDR3 DNA: TGCGCCAGCAGCTTTCCTGCGGGTAGAGACAATGAGCAGTTCTTC; CDR3 protein: CASSFPAGRDNEQFF
V gene: TRBV10-3; D gene: TRBD1; J gene: TRBJ2-5; clone size: -; CDR3 DNA: TGTGCCATCAGTAAGACAGGGCCCCAAGAGACCCAGTACTTC; CDR3 protein: CAISKTGPQETQYF
V gene: TRBV29-1; D gene: TRBD1; J gene: TRBJ2-3; clone size: few; CDR3 DNA: TGCAGCGGCAGGGGGATCGCAGATACGCAGTATTTT; CDR3 protein: CSGRGIADTQYF
V gene: TRBV19; D gene: TRBD1; J gene: TRBJ2-3; clone size: once; CDR3 DNA: TGTGCCAGTAGGATCAAGGGGACAGGCTGGGGCACAGATACGCAGTATTTT; CDR3 protein: CASRIKGTGWGTDTQYF
V gene: TRBV24-1; D gene: -; J gene: TRBJ2-5; clone size: -; CDR3 DNA: TGTGCCACCAGTAGGGCGACAGCCCAAGAGACCCAGTACTTC; CDR3 protein: CATSRATAQETQYF
V gene: TRBV5-1; D gene: TRBD1; J gene: TRBJ1-1; clone size: -; CDR3 DNA: TGCGCCAGCAGCTGGGGGACAGGGTGGAACACTGAAGCTTTCTTT; CDR3 protein: CASSWGTGWNTEAFF
V gene: TRBV6-4; D gene: -; J gene: TRBJ1-6; clone size: -; CDR3 DNA: TGTGCCAGCAGTGACTGGAGGCCGGGTAGCTCCTATAATTCACCCCTCCACTTT; CDR3 protein: CASSDWRPGSSYNSPLHF
V gene: TRBV28; D gene: TRBD1; J gene: TRBJ1-5; clone size: -; CDR3 DNA: TGTGCCAGCAACCCCGATGGGCAGGGGGTTAATCAGCCCCAGCATTTT; CDR3 protein: CASNPDGQGVNQPQHF
V gene: TRBV6-4; D gene: -; J gene: TRBJ1-5; clone size: -; CDR3 DNA: TGTGCCAGCAGTGATGTGGTCAGTCAGAGCAATCAGCCCCAGCATTTT; CDR3 protein: CASSDVVSQSNQPQHF
V gene: TRBV5-1; D gene: -; J gene: TRBJ1-2; clone size: -; CDR3 DNA: TGCGCCAGCAGCTTATTGGGAGACTTTAAGGCTGGCTACACCTTC; CDR3 protein: CASSLLGDFKAGYTF
V gene: TRBV6-5; D gene: -; J gene: TRBJ2-1; clone size: once; CDR3 DNA: TGTGCCAGCAGTTACTCGGCGGACTACAATGAGCAGTTCTTC; CDR3 protein: CASSYSADYNEQFF
V gene: TRBV2; D gene: -; J gene: TRBJ2-2; clone size: -; CDR3 DNA: TGTGCCAGCAGCACAGACGAAAACCAAAAGAACACCGGGGAGCTGTTTTTT; CDR3 protein: CASSTDENQKNTGELFF
V gene: TRBV7-2; D gene: -; J gene: TRBJ2-7; clone size: -; CDR3 DNA: TGTGCCAGCAGCTCGTTTGGGCAGGGGACCGCCTACGAGCAGTACTTC; CDR3 protein: CASSSFGQGTAYEQYF
V gene: TRBV19; D gene: -; J gene: TRBJ2-7; clone size: once; CDR3 DNA: TGTGCCAGTTCTCCCGACAGGTCCTACGAGCAGTACTTC; CDR3 protein: CASSPDRSYEQYF
V gene: TRBV5-1; D gene: -; J gene: TRBJ1-2; clone size: few; CDR3 DNA: TGCGCCAGCAGCTTGGAGGAGGGTTTTAGGATCCATGGCTACACCTTC; CDR3 protein: CASSLEEGFRIHGYTF
V gene: TRBV29-1; D gene: TRBD1; J gene: TRBJ2-7; clone size: -; CDR3 DNA: TGCAGCGTTGATCAGGGGGCTAACTACGAGCAGTACTTC; CDR3 protein: CSVDQGANYEQYF
V gene: TRBV5-4; D gene: TRBD1; J gene: TRBJ2-3; clone size: -; CDR3 DNA: TGTGCCAGCAGCCAAACAGGGGCGGCAGATACGCAGTATTTT; CDR3 protein: CASSQTGAADTQYF
V gene: TRBV30; D gene: -; J gene: TRBJ1-2; clone size: -; CDR3 DNA: TGTGCCTGGAGCTCTGGGTCAGCGCACTATGGCTACACCTTC; CDR3 protein: CAWSSGSAHYGYTF
V gene: TRBV6-5; D gene: TRBD1; J gene: TRBJ1-5; clone size: -; CDR3 DNA: TGTGCCAGCAGTTCCGACAGGGATAATCAGCCCCAGCATTTT; CDR3 protein: CASSSDRDNQPQHF
V gene: TRBV5-1; D gene: -; J gene: TRBJ1-1; clone size: -; CDR3 DNA: TGCGCCAGCAGCCCAGACCCCGGGACACCGAACACTGAAGCTTTCTTT; CDR3 protein: CASSPDPGTPNTEAFF